These T cell receptor beta chains were read from a single sample in a study of T cells in pancreatic ductal adenocarcinoma. This table comes from immunoSEQ multiplex PCR, and its TCRdb copy is limited to in-frame clones, with some not included. The table includes more than 15,000 clones, about 88% detected once. Sequenced sample: PBMCs. These receptors were obtained from a human donor with pancreatic ductal adenocarcinoma. The CDR3 runs from the conserved cysteine through the conserved F or W. A D gene is named only where the DNA matches it firmly. Size values are once, few and many counts, or a class for expanded clones, and some rows have none.

NA | TRBJ1-5 | TRBV30 | once | CAWGASRISNQPQHF | TGTGCCTGGGGGGCATCAAGGATCTCCAATCAGCCCCAGCATTTT
TRBD2 | TRBJ2-2 | TRBV6-1 | once | CASSETPSGGASGELFF | TGTGCCAGCAGTGAAACCCCCAGCGGGGGGGCCTCCGGGGAGCTGTTTTTT
TRBD1 | TRBJ1-1 | TRBV5-6 | NA | CASSWTGELVYGEAFF | TGTGCCAGCAGTTGGACAGGGGAGCTAGTATATGGTGAAGCTTTCTTT
TRBD1 | TRBJ2-6 | TRBV5-1 | once | CASTLTGAGANVLTF | TGCGCCAGCACCCTCACAGGGGCTGGGGCCAACGTCCTGACTTTC
NA | TRBJ2-3 | TRBV5-4 | NA | CATSKRDSRTDTQYF | TGTGCCACCTCCAAGAGGGACTCTCGCACAGATACGCAGTATTTT
NA | TRBJ2-7 | TRBV28 | NA | CASSTDSYEQYF | TGTGCCAGCAGCACCGACAGTTACGAGCAGTACTTC
NA | TRBJ2-1 | TRBV12-2 | NA | CASHLGLADDNEQFF | TGTGCAAGTCACTTAGGTCTAGCGGACGACAATGAGCAGTTCTTC
NA | TRBJ1-3 | TRBV11-3 | NA | CASSAPGSVGNTIYF | TGTGCCAGCAGCGCGCCAGGGTCGGTTGGAAACACCATATATTTT
NA | TRBJ2-7 | TRBV7-2 | NA | CASSLDFRDEQYF | TGTGCCAGCAGCTTAGATTTCCGGGACGAGCAGTACTTC
TRBD2 | TRBJ2-1 | TRBV15 | NA | CATSPGTSGGLSSYNEQFF | TGTGCCACCAGCCCTGGGACTAGCGGGGGTCTTAGCTCCTACAATGAGCAGTTCTTC